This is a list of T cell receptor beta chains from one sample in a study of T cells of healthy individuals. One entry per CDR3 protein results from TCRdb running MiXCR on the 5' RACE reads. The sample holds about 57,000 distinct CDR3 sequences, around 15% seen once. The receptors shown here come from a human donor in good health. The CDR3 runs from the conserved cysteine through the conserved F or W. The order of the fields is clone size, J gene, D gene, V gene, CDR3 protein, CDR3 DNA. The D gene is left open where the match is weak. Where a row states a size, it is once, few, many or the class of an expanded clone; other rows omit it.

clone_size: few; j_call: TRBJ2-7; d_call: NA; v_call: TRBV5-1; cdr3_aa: CASSADRAGRYEQYF; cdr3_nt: TGCGCCAGCAGCGCGGACCGGGCAGGGCGCTACGAGCAGTACTTC
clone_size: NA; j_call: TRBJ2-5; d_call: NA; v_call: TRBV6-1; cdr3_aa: CASSEPILQETQYF; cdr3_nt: TGTGCCAGCAGTGAACCGATCCTACAAGAGACCCAGTACTTC
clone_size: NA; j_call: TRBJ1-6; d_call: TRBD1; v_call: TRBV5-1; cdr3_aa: CASSFTGADSPLHF; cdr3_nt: TGCGCCAGCAGCTTTACAGGGGCTGATTCACCCCTCCACTTT
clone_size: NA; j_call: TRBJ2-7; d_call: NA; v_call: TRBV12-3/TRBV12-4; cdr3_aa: CASTPGVGGEQYF; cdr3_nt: TGTGCCAGCACCCCGGGGGTTGGGGGCGAGCAGTACTTC
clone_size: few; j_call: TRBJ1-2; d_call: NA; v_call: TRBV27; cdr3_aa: CASSPHDRPLYGYTF; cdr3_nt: TGTGCCAGCAGCCCACATGACAGGCCCCTCTATGGCTACACCTTC
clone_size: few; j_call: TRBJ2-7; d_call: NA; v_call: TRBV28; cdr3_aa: CASSLGTFYEQYF; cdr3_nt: TGTGCCAGCAGTTTAGGGACTTTCTACGAGCAGTACTTC
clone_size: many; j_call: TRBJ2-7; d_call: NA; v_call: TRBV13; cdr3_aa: CASSLSQGGFAYEQYF; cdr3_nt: TGTGCCAGCAGCTTATCACAGGGTGGGTTTGCCTACGAGCAGTACTTC
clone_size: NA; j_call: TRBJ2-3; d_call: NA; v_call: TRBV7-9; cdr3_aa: CASSLASASYTDTQYF; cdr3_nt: TGTGCCAGCAGCTTAGCGTCGGCTAGTTACACAGATACGCAGTATTTT
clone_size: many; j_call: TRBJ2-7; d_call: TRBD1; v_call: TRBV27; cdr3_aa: CASRPRPGQTSDWTYF; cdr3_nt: TGTGCCAGCAGACCCAGACCGGGACAGACCTCAGATTGGACGTACTTC
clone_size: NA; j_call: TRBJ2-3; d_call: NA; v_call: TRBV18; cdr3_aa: CASSRDAFTSTDTQYF; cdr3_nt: TGTGCCAGCTCACGAGACGCCTTTACTAGCACAGATACGCAGTATTTT
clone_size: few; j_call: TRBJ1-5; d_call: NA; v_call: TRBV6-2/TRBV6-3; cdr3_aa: CASSLRYWGASGQPQHF; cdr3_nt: TGTGCCAGCAGTCTACGCTATTGGGGGGCGTCTGGTCAGCCCCAGCATTTT
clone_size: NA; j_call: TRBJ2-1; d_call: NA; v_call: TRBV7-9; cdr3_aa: CASSLSGTNTYNEQFF; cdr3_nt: TGTGCCAGCAGCTTATCGGGGACGAATACCTACAATGAGCAGTTCTTC
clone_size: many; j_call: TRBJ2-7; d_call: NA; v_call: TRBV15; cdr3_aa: CATSREDAYEQYF; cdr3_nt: TGTGCCACCAGCAGAGAGGACGCCTACGAGCAGTACTTC
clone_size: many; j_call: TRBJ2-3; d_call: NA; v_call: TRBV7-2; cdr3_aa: CASSLEPGSGTDTQYF; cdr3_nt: TGTGCCAGCAGCTTAGAGCCGGGGTCGGGCACAGATACGCAGTATTTT
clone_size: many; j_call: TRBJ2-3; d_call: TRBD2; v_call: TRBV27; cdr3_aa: CASSLVKLAGPIDTQYF; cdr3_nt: TGTGCCAGCAGTTTAGTTAAGCTAGCGGGGCCCATCGATACGCAGTATTTT
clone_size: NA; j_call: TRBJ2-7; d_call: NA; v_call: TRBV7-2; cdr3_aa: CASSRTVLSSYEQYF; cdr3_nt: TGTGCCAGCAGCCGGACAGTCCTATCCTCCTACGAGCAGTACTTC